The 30 T cell receptor beta chains given below trace back to one sample, sequenced in a study of blood T cell repertoires in COVID-19. Using immunoSEQ multiplex PCR, the repertoire was profiled, and TCRdb retains in-frame clones only, with some absent. This sample has roughly 120,000 clones; roughly four fifths occur once, and the top ten carry 9% to 14%. Source material: peripheral blood. These receptor sequences come from a human donor in a cohort sampled during active COVID-19.

This rearrangement joins TRBV5-4 to TRBJ2-3, with 10 bases matching TRBD1. With V trimmed by 4 bases and J by 6 bases, 5 bases remained unmatched. The CDR3 loop spans 14 amino acids. Per germline, CDR1 SGHNT and CDR2 YYREEE (reference sequence). The CDR3 DNA sequence: TGTGCCAGCAGCCGGGACAGGGGAACCGATACGCAGTATTTT. Its protein product is CASSRDRGTDTQYF.

This clone was counted between two and nine times. The rearrangement links TRBV7-8 to TRBJ2-7; 7 bases line up with TRBD1. Germline trimming cut 4 bases from V and 2 bases from J; bases unmatched to any gene: 5. The germline V gene has CDR1 SGHVS and CDR2 FQNEAQ. This CDR3 contains 14 residues. This CDR3 is CASSSTGTPYEQYF. The CDR3 nucleotides are TGTGCCAGCAGCTCGACAGGGACGCCCTACGAGCAGTACTTC.

The CDR3 protein is CASSVGGGQRTFKNIQYF. Here the CDR3 DNA reads TGTGCCAGCAGTGTTGGTGGCGGGCAGCGTACTTTCAAAAACATTCAGTACTTC. This chain links TRBV2 with TRBJ2-4, with TRBD2 as a possible D gene (5 bases). Between the trimmed V and J ends, which lost 4 bases and 3 bases, there was a span of 22 bases. CDR3 length equals 18 residues. Per germline, CDR1 SNHLY and CDR2 FYNNEI.

The V call is TRBV5-1, the J call TRBJ2-1; no firm D call. The germline V gene has CDR1 SGHRS and CDR2 YFSETQ. With 0 bases removed from V and 0 bases from J, the gap between germline ends came to 7 bases. This CDR3 spans 15 amino acids. CDR3 DNA: TGCGCCAGCAGCTTGGGTGCGAGCTCCTACAATGAGCAGTTCTTC. Translation: CASSLGASSYNEQFF.

The gene calls are TRBV4-3 and TRBJ2-7, with TRBD1 matching 10 bases. Germline V gene lookup returns CDR1 LGHNA and CDR2 YSLEER. With V trimmed by 0 bases and J by 5 bases, 10 bases remained unmatched. The CDR3 loop spans 17 amino acids. CDR3 nucleotides: TGCGCCAGCAGCCAAGATTGGGGGACAGGGGTTTTGGACGAGCAGTACTTC. It is translated as CASSQDWGTGVLDEQYF.

V and J are TRBV7-2 and TRBJ1-5; 7 nucleotides agree with TRBD1. The CDR3 consists of 14 residues. Germline loops: CDR1 SGHTA, CDR2 FQGNSA. The J segment lost 4 bases and the V segment lost 5 bases, leaving 5 bases of the junction unmatched. The CDR3 DNA is TGTGCCAGCAGCCGGGCACAGGGGAATCAGCCCCAGCATTTT. Protein: CASSRAQGNQPQHF.

This chain uses TRBV7-2 with TRBJ2-3; tentative D call: TRBD2 (6 bases). Germline CDR1 SGHTA, CDR2 FQGNSA. Deletions cut 1 base from V and 3 bases from J, with 11 bases between. This CDR3 is 15 amino acids long. The CDR3 reads CASSLVGGYTDTQYF. The CDR3 DNA is TGTGCCAGCAGCTTAGTAGGAGGGTATACAGATACGCAGTATTTT.

Remarks on this clone: This same CDR3 is encoded by further DNA sequences in the sample. The chain couples TRBV7-2 to TRBJ2-1, with 13 bases aligning to TRBD2. The CDR3 runs 15 residues. From germline, CDR1 is SGHTA and CDR2 FQGNSA. Germline trimming cut 5 bases from V and 6 bases from J; bases unmatched to any gene: 4. CDR3 sequence (DNA): TGTGCCAGCAGCCTCACTAGCGGGGGGGCCAATGAGCAGTTCTTC. It codes for CASSLTSGGANEQFF.

The V and J genes are TRBV6-1 and TRBJ2-2; the D gene is possibly TRBD1 (6 bases). V lost 3 bases, J lost 3 bases, and 8 bases lay in between. The germline CDR1 and CDR2 sequences are MNHNS and SASEGT. This CDR3 has 14 amino acids. The DNA of the CDR3 is TGTGCCAGCAGTGACGGACAGTACACCGGGGAGCTGTTTTTT. It is translated as CASSDGQYTGELFF.

This sequence joins TRBV2 and TRBJ1-1, with D possibly TRBD1 on 6 matching bases. V was cut by 1 base and J by 5 bases, with 14 bases left in between. CDR1 and CDR2 (germline): SNHLY, FYNNEI. CDR3 length: 15 amino acids. The DNA for the CDR3 is TGTGCCAGCAGTGAAGAGGACAGATATGGGACTGAAGCTTTCTTT. This translates into CASSEEDRYGTEAFF.

The rearrangement uses TRBV6-5 and TRBJ2-1, with a possible D match to TRBD1 (5 bases). CDR3 length equals 13 residues. The V gene lost 6 bases and the J gene lost 6 bases, with 12 bases spanning the gap. Germline V gene sequence: CDR1 MNHEY, CDR2 SVGAGI. DNA for the CDR3: TGTGCCAGCAGCCCGGCAGGGTTCAATGAGCAGTTCTTC. Translation: CASSPAGFNEQFF.

V is TRBV3-1 (or the pseudogene TRBV3-2) and J is TRBJ1-6; TRBD1 matches at 9 bases. This CDR3 has 17 amino acids. Losses at the gene ends were 0 bases for V and 13 bases for J; bases not matched to a gene: 13. Per germline, CDR1 LGHDT and CDR2 YNNKEL (reference sequence). As DNA, the CDR3 is TGTGCCAGCAGCCAAGACCGAGCGTTCCGGGACAGGGCGCCCCTCCACTTT. Amino acid sequence: CASSQDRAFRDRAPLHF.

CDR3 residues: CASSAPRLAGVYQETQYF. The CDR3 coding sequence is TGTGCCAGCAGTGCGCCGAGGCTAGCGGGGGTGTACCAAGAGACCCAGTACTTC. The chain combines TRBV6-1 with TRBJ2-5; 10 positions match TRBD2. The CDR3 has 18 residues. The germline V gene has CDR1 MNHNS and CDR2 SASEGT. With 4 bases clipped from V and 0 bases from J, the junction kept 11 bases outside the gene matches.

This chain links TRBV27 with TRBJ2-6; the D is unclear. Germline lookup yields CDR1 MNHEY and CDR2 SMNVEV (reference sequence). V gave up 7 bases and J gave up 0 bases, with 4 bases separating them. The CDR3 has 13 residues. CDR3 in amino acids: CASKPSGANVLTF. The DNA of the CDR3 is TGTGCCAGCAAGCCCTCTGGGGCCAACGTCCTGACTTTC.

The chain links TRBV18 to TRBJ1-3, with TRBD1 matching over 8 bases. This CDR3 spans 16 amino acids. J lost 2 bases, V lost 3 bases, and 6 bases had no gene match. Germline CDR1 and CDR2: KGHSH and LQKENI. The CDR3 region has the DNA TGTGCCAGCTCACCTAGACAGGGGATAACTGGAAACACCATATATTTT. Translation gives CASSPRQGITGNTIYF.

The chain is built from TRBV2 and TRBJ1-3, with a weak D call TRBD1 (6 bases). The CDR3 is 14 amino acids. Between the trimmed V and J ends, which lost 8 bases and 0 bases, there was a span of 11 bases. Looked up from germline, CDR1 is SNHLY and CDR2 is FYNNEI. The CDR3 here is CASGRDNSGNTIYF. As DNA, the CDR3 is TGTGCCAGCGGGAGGGACAACTCTGGAAACACCATATATTTT.

The J gene is TRBJ2-7, the V gene TRBV6-2 or TRBV6-3; TRBD1 agrees at 7 bases. This CDR3 is built from 15 residues. The germline gives CDR1 MNHEY, CDR2 SVGEGT. V was pared by 5 bases and J by 2 bases, with 9 bases of the junction left unmatched. The CDR3 nucleotides read TGTGCCAGCAGTCTCCGTAGGACAGGAGCCTACGAGCAGTACTTC. The encoded protein is CASSLRRTGAYEQYF.

The chain joins TRBV6-2 or TRBV6-3 to TRBJ1-5; TRBD1 matches 9 bases. J gave up 0 bases and V 6 bases, and 12 bases lay outside the gene matches. Germline-derived CDR1 and CDR2 are MNHEY and SVGEGT. The CDR3 covers 18 residues. The CDR3: CASSRGRDREYSNQPQHF. Here the CDR3 DNA reads TGTGCCAGCAGCCGCGGTCGGGACAGGGAGTATAGCAATCAGCCCCAGCATTTT.

V usage is TRBV2 and J usage is TRBJ1-1; 9 nucleotides agree with TRBD1. The germline V gene has CDR1 SNHLY and CDR2 FYNNEI. The CDR3 consists of 14 residues. V was pared by 8 bases and J by 4 bases, with 8 bases of the junction left unmatched. CDR3 protein: CASGQDRGGTEAFF. Here the CDR3 DNA reads TGTGCCAGCGGCCAGGACAGGGGCGGCACTGAAGCTTTCTTT.

The CDR3 bases are TGTGCCAGCAGCGGGGACAAGGCCTCTAATATATTAAATAATTCACCCCTCCACTTT. Translating it yields CASSGDKASNILNNSPLHF. The J gene is TRBJ1-6, the V gene TRBV3-1 (or the pseudogene TRBV3-2), with D possibly being TRBD1 (6 bases). Germline V gene sequence: CDR1 LGHDT, CDR2 YNNKEL (reference sequence). The CDR3 runs 19 residues. Trimming left V 5 bases short and J 5 bases short, with 25 bases between.

The chain combines TRBV5-1 with TRBJ1-2; 8 positions agree with TRBD1. The ends lost 0 bases at V and 4 bases at J; junction bases unmatched: 5. CDR1 and CDR2 from the germline V gene are SGHRS and YFSETQ. The CDR3 loop spans 15 amino acids. The CDR3 sequence: CASSLATGGTYGYTF. CDR3 nucleotides: TGCGCCAGCAGCTTGGCCACAGGGGGAACCTATGGCTACACCTTC.

V is TRBV6-5 and J is TRBJ2-7; D unclear. The CDR3 spans 13 residues. Trimming cost V 3 bases and J 2 bases, with 8 bases left between them. Germline CDR1 is MNHEY and CDR2 is SVGAGI. The CDR3 protein is CASSYRQAYEQYF. The DNA of the CDR3 is TGTGCCAGCAGTTATAGGCAGGCCTACGAGCAGTACTTC.

The gene calls are TRBV10-3 and TRBJ2-1, with D perhaps matching TRBD2 (7 bases). This CDR3 region has 13 residues. V gave up 8 bases and J gave up 7 bases, with 15 bases separating them. Germline V gene lookup returns CDR1 ENHRY and CDR2 SYGVKD. CDR3 protein: CAIGGGARNEQFF. Written as DNA, the CDR3 is TGTGCCATCGGAGGGGGGGCTAGGAATGAGCAGTTCTTC.

This rearrangement joins TRBV5-1 to TRBJ2-1; TRBD2 agrees at 8 bases. V gave up 7 bases and J gave up 10 bases; unmatched junction bases: 13. Germline CDR1 is SGHRS and CDR2 is YFSETQ. The length of the CDR3 is 14 residues. DNA of the CDR3: TGCGCCAGCTCCCGGGGGGGGACAACAAGAGAGCAGTTCTTC. This translates into CASSRGGTTREQFF. The variable domain in full, completed from reference TRBV5-1 and TRBJ2-1, reads KAGVTQTPRYLIKTRGQQVTLSCSPISGHRSVSWYQQTPGQGLQFLFEYFSETQRNKGNFPGRFSGRQFSNSRSEMNVSTLELGDSALYLCASSRGGTTREQFFGPGTRLTVL.

V gene TRBV29-1 combines with J gene TRBJ2-7; 9 bases map to TRBD1. After removal of 6 bases from V and 2 bases from J, the junction contained 5 bases not matched to a gene. There are 13 residues in the CDR3. Germline-derived CDR1 and CDR2 are SQVTM and ANQGSEA. The CDR3 region is CSVGQGSTYEQYF. The CDR3 DNA reads as TGCAGCGTGGGACAGGGCTCTACCTACGAGCAGTACTTC.

The chain recombines TRBV3-1 (or the pseudogene TRBV3-2) with TRBJ2-2; D uncertain. Germline V CDR1 and CDR2: LGHDT, YNNKEL (reference sequence). V gave up 4 bases and J gave up 6 bases, with 9 bases separating them. The CDR3 loop spans 13 amino acids. The CDR3 protein is CASSLFLPGELFF. Here the CDR3 DNA reads TGTGCCAGCAGCCTTTTTCTCCCCGGGGAGCTGTTTTTT.

The count of this clone is one. The rearrangement joins TRBV6-5 to TRBJ1-1; D not certain. CDR1 is MNHEY, CDR2 SVGAGI, per germline. The V gene lost 0 bases and the J gene lost 5 bases, with 13 bases spanning the gap. The CDR3 sequence is 15 residues long. CDR3 DNA: TGTGCCAGCAGTTACTCTACCCAAGGAGGAACTGAAGCTTTCTTT. It codes for CASSYSTQGGTEAFF.

The J gene is TRBJ1-1, the V gene TRBV11-2, with 10 positions matching TRBD1. The CDR3 is 19 residues long. Germline CDR1 and CDR2: SGHAT and FQNNGV. V was clipped by 4 bases and J by 3 bases; unmatched bases: 17. CDR3 bases: TGTGCCAGCAGCTCGAACCCGGGACAGGGGTACGAGGTAGACACTGAAGCTTTCTTT. Translation: CASSSNPGQGYEVDTEAFF.

As DNA, the CDR3 is TGTGCCAGCAGCCCTAGCGGGGGGGCCCGAGAGACCCAGTACTTC. Its translation is CASSPSGGARETQYF. The V call is TRBV3-1 (or the pseudogene TRBV3-2), the J call TRBJ2-5, with TRBD2 matching over 12 bases. CDR3 length: 15 amino acids. V gave up 4 bases and J gave up 4 bases; unmatched junction bases: 4. Germline V gene sequence: CDR1 LGHDT, CDR2 YNNKEL (reference sequence).

This rearrangement joins TRBV19 to TRBJ1-4; tentative D call: TRBD1 (5 bases). This CDR3 is 15 amino acids long. Per germline, CDR1 LNHDA and CDR2 SQIVND (reference sequence). V lost 4 bases and J lost 8, with 17 bases in between. CDR3 loop: CASSSLGGLEEKLFF. The CDR3 DNA follows: TGTGCCAGTAGTAGCCTCGGGGGTTTGGAGGAAAAACTGTTTTTT.